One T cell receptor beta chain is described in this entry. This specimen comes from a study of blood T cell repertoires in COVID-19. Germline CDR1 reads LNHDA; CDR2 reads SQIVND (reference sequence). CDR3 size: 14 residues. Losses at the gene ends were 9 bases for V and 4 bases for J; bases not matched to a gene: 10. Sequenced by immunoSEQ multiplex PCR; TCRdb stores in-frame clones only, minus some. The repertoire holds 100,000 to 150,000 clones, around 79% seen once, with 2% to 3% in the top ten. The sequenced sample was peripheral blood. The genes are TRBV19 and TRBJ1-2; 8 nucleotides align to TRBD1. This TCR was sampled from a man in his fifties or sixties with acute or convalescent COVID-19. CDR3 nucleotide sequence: TGTGCCAGCCGTGACAGGGGAACCGGCTATGGCTACACCTTC. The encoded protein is CASRDRGTGYGYTF.